This TCR beta chain was retrieved from a study of T-cell reconstitution after alpha-beta-depleted transplantation in children. Study-wide points: Alpha-beta T cells about two months after transplant reportedly derived from several hundred expanded graft clones. Newly made T cells mostly supplied T-cell counts and diversity one year after transplant.

The sample holds many counts of this clonotype. The target antigen is unknown. Unique molecular identifiers were incorporated into the prepared TCRbeta library. TCRdb redid the calling of the PCR reads with MiXCR, one entry per CDR3 protein. This sample carries 550,000 to 800,000 distinct CDR3 sequences, around 14% of them seen once, and the ten largest clones take 0.65% to 0.9%. The sequence derives from a girl aged 2-9 years with congenital amegakaryocytic thrombocytopenia, due to receive a stem cell transplant. Here the sequenced sample was PBMCs, taken before TCRalphabeta/CD19-depleted stem cell transplant.

The CDR3 coding sequence is TGTGCCAGCAGCTACACTAGCGGGAGCCTTTACGAGCAGTACTTC. Its translation: CASSYTSGSLYEQYF. The gene calls are TRBV7-2 and TRBJ2-7; 11 nucleotides align to TRBD2. In germline, CDR1 is SGHTA, CDR2 FQGNSA. V trimming: 4 bases; J trimming: 4 bases; junction bases outside the gene matches: 6. This CDR3 has 15 amino acids.